The entry below describes one T cell receptor (beta chain). Its antigen is not identified. Three rounds of nested PCR, following a modified ARM-PCR protocol, produced the TCRbeta library. One entry per CDR3 protein results from TCRdb running MiXCR on the multiplex PCR reads. Found here are approximately 120,000 distinct CDR3 sequences, 75% of them singletons; the top ten hold 30% to 45%. Germline CDR1 reads SGHNT; CDR2 reads YENEEA. The V gene lost 6 bases and the J gene lost 7 bases, with 14 bases spanning the gap. This CDR3 is built from 13 residues. RNA was extracted from bulk tissue without any cell sorting. This entry belongs to a study of tumor and adjacent non-tumor tissue in lung cancer. Study details: Each sample yielded about 4.17 million productive TCRbeta reads on average. Study-level findings and limits: Top 100 clones took a larger repertoire share in normal lung.

The J gene is TRBJ2-3, the V gene TRBV11-3; a weak D match, TRBD2 (6 bases). The sequence came from a woman aged 55-70 years with non-small cell lung cancer. Sequencing input: lung tumor tissue. CDR3 residues: CASRRSSGYTQYF. The DNA of the CDR3 is TGTGCCAGCAGACGGAGCAGCGGGTATACGCAGTATTTT.